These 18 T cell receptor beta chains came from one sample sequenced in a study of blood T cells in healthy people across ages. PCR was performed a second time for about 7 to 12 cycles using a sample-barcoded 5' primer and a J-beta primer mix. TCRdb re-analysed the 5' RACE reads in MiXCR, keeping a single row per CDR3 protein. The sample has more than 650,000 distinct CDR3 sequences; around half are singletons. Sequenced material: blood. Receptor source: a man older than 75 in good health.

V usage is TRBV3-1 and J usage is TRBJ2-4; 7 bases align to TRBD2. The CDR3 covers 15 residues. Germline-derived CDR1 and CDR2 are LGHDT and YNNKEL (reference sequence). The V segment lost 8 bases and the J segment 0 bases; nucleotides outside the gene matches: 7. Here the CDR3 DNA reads TGTGCCAGCGGCCGAATAGCGGGAGCCAAAAACATTCAGTACTTC. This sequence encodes CASGRIAGAKNIQYF.

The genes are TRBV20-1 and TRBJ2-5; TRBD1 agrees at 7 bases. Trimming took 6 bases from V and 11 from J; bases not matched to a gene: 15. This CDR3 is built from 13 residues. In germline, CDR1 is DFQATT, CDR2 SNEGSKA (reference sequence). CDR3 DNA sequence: TGCAGTGCCCCGAAAGGGGGCTACAATGAGCAGTACTTC. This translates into CSAPKGGYNEQYF.

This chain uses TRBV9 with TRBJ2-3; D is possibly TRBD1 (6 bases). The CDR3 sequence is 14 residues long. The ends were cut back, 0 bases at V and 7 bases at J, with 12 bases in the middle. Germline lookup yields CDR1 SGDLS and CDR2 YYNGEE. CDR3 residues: CASSVAGAGHTQYF. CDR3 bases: TGTGCCAGCAGCGTAGCAGGGGCCGGACATACGCAGTATTTT. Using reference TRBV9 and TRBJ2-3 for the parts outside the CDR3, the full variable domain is DSGVTQTPKHLITATGQRVTLRCSPRSGDLSVYWYQQSLDQGLQFLIQYYNGEERAKGNILERFSAQQFPDLHSELNLSSLELGDSALYFCASSVAGAGHTQYFGPGTRLTVL.

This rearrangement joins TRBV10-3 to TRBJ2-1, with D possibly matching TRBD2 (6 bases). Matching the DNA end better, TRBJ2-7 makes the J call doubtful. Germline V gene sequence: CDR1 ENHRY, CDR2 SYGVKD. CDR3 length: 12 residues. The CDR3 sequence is CAISEDAGEQYF. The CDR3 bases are TGTGCCATCAGCGAGGACGCGGGGGAGCAGTACTTC.

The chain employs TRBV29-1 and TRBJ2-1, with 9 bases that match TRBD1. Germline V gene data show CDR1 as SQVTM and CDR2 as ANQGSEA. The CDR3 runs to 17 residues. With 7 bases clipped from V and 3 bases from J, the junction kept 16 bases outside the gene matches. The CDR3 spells CSALQGAGQGYYNEQFF. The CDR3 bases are TGCAGCGCTTTACAGGGGGCAGGCCAAGGTTACTACAATGAGCAGTTCTTC.

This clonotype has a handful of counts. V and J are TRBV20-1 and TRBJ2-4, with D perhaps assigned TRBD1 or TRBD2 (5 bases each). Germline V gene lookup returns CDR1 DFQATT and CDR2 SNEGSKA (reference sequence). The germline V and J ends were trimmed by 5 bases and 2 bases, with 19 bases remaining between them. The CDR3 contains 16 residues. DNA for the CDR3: TGCAGTGCTTCCCGGGACCGAGTCGTATCCAAAAACATTCAGTACTTC. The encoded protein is CSASRDRVVSKNIQYF.

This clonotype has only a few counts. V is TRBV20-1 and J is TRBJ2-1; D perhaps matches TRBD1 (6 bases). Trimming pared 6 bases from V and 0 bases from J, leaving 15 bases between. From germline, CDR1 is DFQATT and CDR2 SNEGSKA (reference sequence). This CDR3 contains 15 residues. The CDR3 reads CSATKGDSSYNEQFF. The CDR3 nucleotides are TGCAGTGCCACTAAGGGGGATAGCTCCTACAATGAGCAGTTCTTC.

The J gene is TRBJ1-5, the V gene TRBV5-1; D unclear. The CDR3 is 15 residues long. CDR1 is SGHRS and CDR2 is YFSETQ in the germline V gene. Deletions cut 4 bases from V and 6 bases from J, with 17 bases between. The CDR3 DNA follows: TGCGCCAGCAGCCCCCTGACGGGTCCCACTCAGCCCCAGCATTTT. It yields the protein CASSPLTGPTQPQHF.

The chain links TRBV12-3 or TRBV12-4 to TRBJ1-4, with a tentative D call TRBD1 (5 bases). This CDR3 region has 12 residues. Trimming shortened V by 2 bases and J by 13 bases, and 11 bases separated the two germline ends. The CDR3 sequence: CASSLKRQRLFF. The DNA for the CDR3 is TGTGCCAGCAGTTTAAAGAGACAGCGACTGTTTTTT.

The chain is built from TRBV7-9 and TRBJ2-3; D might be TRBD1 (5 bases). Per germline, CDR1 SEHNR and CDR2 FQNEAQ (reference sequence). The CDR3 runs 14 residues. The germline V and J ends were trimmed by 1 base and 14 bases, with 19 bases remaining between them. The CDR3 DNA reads TGTGCCAGCAGCTTAGGGGAAGGACACAGATACGCGTATTTT. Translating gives CASSLGEGHRYAYF.

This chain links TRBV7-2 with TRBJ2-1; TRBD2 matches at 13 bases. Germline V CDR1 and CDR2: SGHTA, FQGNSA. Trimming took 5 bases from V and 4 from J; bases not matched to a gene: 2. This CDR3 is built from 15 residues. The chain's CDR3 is CASSPTSGRYNEQFF. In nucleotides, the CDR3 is TGTGCCAGCAGCCCGACTAGCGGGAGGTACAATGAGCAGTTCTTC.

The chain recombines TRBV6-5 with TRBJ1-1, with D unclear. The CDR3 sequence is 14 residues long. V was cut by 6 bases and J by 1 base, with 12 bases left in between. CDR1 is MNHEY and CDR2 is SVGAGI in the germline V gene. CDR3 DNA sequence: TGTGCCAGCAGCCCCCGGTCGAAGAACACTGAAGCTTTCTTT. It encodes CASSPRSKNTEAFF.

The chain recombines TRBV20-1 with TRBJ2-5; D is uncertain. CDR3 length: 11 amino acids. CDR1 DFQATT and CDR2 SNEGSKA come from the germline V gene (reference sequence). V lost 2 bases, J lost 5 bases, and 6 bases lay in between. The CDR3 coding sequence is TGCAGTGCTAGAACCCCGGAGACCCAGTACTTC. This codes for CSARTPETQYF.

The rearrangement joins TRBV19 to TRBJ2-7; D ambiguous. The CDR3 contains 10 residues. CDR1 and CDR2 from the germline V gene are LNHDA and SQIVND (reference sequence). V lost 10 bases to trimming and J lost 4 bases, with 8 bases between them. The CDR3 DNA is TGTGCCAAAGAGGCGTACGAGCAGTACTTC. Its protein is CAKEAYEQYF.

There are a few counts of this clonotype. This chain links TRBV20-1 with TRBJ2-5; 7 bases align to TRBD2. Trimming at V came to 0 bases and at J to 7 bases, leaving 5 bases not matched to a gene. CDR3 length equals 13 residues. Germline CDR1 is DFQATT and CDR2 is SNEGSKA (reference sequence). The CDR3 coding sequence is TGCAGTGCTAGAGATCAAGGGGAGGGGACCCAGTACTTC. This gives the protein CSARDQGEGTQYF.

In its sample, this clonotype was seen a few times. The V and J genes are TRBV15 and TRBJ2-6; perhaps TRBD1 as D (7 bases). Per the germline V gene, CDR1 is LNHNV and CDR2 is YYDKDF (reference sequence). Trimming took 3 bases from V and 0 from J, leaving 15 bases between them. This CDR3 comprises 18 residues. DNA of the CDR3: TGTGCCACCAGCAGTGGCCAGGGGGGAAGCTCTGGGGCCAACGTCCTGACTTTC. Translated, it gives CATSSGQGGSSGANVLTF.

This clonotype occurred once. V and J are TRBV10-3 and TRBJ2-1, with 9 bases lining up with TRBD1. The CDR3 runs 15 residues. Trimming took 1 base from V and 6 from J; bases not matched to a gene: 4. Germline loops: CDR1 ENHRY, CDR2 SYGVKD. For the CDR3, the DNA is TGTGCCATCAGTGAGTATGGGACAGGGATCAATGAGCAGTTCTTC. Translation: CAISEYGTGINEQFF.

The CDR3 sequence: CASSLRRQGGKNQPQHF. In nucleotides, the CDR3 is TGTGCCAGCAGCTTGAGGCGTCAGGGAGGTAAAAATCAGCCCCAGCATTTT. V gene TRBV5-6 combines with J gene TRBJ1-5; perhaps TRBD1 as D (5 bases). The CDR3 spans 17 residues. Germline assignment: CDR1 SGHDT and CDR2 YYEEEE. With 1 base removed from V and 4 bases from J, the gap between germline ends came to 18 bases.